The rows below give T cell receptor beta chains drawn from one sample of a study of cytotoxic CD8 clonotypes in ibrutinib-treated CLL. Using immunoSEQ multiplex PCR, the repertoire was profiled, and TCRdb retains in-frame clones only, with some absent. The sample yields over 120,000 clones, approximately 80% seen once. Here the sequenced sample was PBMCs, taken after 12 months of ibrutinib treatment. The receptors shown here come from a human donor with chronic lymphocytic leukemia. Each CDR3 is given with its conserved first and last residue. The D gene is left open where the match is weak. The size of a clone is reported for some rows only, either as once, few or many, or as a class for expanded clones.

V gene: TRBV18
J gene: TRBJ2-7
clone size: NA
D gene: NA
CDR3 DNA: TGTGCCAGCTCACCGGGACCGAGATACGAGCAGTACTTC
CDR3 protein: CASSPGPRYEQYF

V gene: TRBV4-1
J gene: TRBJ2-5
clone size: once
D gene: NA
CDR3 DNA: TGCGCCAGCAGCCAAGTTAGGGGGGAGACCCAGTACTTC
CDR3 protein: CASSQVRGETQYF

V gene: TRBV7-9
J gene: TRBJ2-5
clone size: NA
D gene: NA
CDR3 DNA: TGTGCCAGCAGCTTAGTCCCAGAACAAGAGACCCAGTACTTC
CDR3 protein: CASSLVPEQETQYF

V gene: TRBV7-9
J gene: TRBJ2-1
clone size: few
D gene: TRBD1
CDR3 DNA: TGTGCCAGCAGCTCACGGGACAGAGCAAGTTCCTACAATGAGCAGTTCTTC
CDR3 protein: CASSSRDRASSYNEQFF

V gene: TRBV7-2
J gene: TRBJ2-5
clone size: NA
D gene: NA
CDR3 DNA: TGTGCCAGCGGACCGGGCAGCCAAGAGACCCAGTACTTC
CDR3 protein: CASGPGSQETQYF

V gene: TRBV4-2
J gene: TRBJ1-2
clone size: few
D gene: TRBD1
CDR3 DNA: TGTGCCAGCAGCCACGGGACAGGACCTAACTATGGCTACACCTTC
CDR3 protein: CASSHGTGPNYGYTF

V gene: TRBV28
J gene: TRBJ2-7
clone size: NA
D gene: NA
CDR3 DNA: TGTGCCAGCAGTTTAGAGACTATGTACGAGCAGTACTTC
CDR3 protein: CASSLETMYEQYF

V gene: TRBV7-2
J gene: TRBJ2-2
clone size: once
D gene: NA
CDR3 DNA: TGTGCCAGCAGCTCACGTAGGGGTCGTGGGACCGGGGAGCTGTTTTTT
CDR3 protein: CASSSRRGRGTGELFF

V gene: TRBV4-1
J gene: TRBJ2-7
clone size: NA
D gene: TRBD1
CDR3 DNA: TGCGCCAGCAGCCAAAGTCGGGACAGTACCTACGAGCAGTACTTC
CDR3 protein: CASSQSRDSTYEQYF

V gene: TRBV7-2
J gene: TRBJ2-7
clone size: NA
D gene: TRBD2
CDR3 DNA: TGTGCCAGCAGCTTGGGACTAGCGGGAGCGCCCGAGCAGTACTTC
CDR3 protein: CASSLGLAGAPEQYF

V gene: TRBV19
J gene: TRBJ1-5
clone size: NA
D gene: TRBD1
CDR3 DNA: TGTGCCAGTAGTATCTTCCCAGGGGGGTATAGCAATCAGCCCCAGCATTTT
CDR3 protein: CASSIFPGGYSNQPQHF

V gene: TRBV4-1
J gene: TRBJ2-1
clone size: NA
D gene: TRBD1
CDR3 DNA: TGCGCCAGCAGCAAGGTGGGGACAGGGACCGCCAATGAGCAGTTCTTC
CDR3 protein: CASSKVGTGTANEQFF

V gene: TRBV28
J gene: TRBJ2-1
clone size: NA
D gene: TRBD2
CDR3 DNA: TGTGCCAGCAGTTTATATGACCCTAGCGGGACGGGTTGGAATGAGCAGTTCTTC
CDR3 protein: CASSLYDPSGTGWNEQFF

V gene: TRBV6-5
J gene: TRBJ1-1
clone size: NA
D gene: NA
CDR3 DNA: TGTGCCAGCAGTTACTCGGGCCCGGGCACTGAAGCTTTCTTT
CDR3 protein: CASSYSGPGTEAFF

V gene: TRBV4-3
J gene: TRBJ2-1
clone size: NA
D gene: NA
CDR3 DNA: TGCGCCAGCAGCCAAGATGGAACAGTCCTCTACAATGAGCAGTTCTTC
CDR3 protein: CASSQDGTVLYNEQFF

V gene: TRBV7-8
J gene: TRBJ2-7
clone size: NA
D gene: NA
CDR3 DNA: TGTGCCAGCAGCCGTACAGGGACCTACGAGCAGTACTTC
CDR3 protein: CASSRTGTYEQYF

V gene: TRBV5-1
J gene: TRBJ2-3
clone size: NA
D gene: TRBD2
CDR3 DNA: TGCGCCAGCAGCTCCATAGCGGGAGGGACAGATACGCAGTATTTT
CDR3 protein: CASSSIAGGTDTQYF

V gene: TRBV5-1
J gene: TRBJ2-1
clone size: NA
D gene: NA
CDR3 DNA: TGCGCCAGCAGCTTGTTTAGATTCTCCTACAATGAGCAGTTCTTC
CDR3 protein: CASSLFRFSYNEQFF

V gene: TRBV6-1
J gene: TRBJ1-2
clone size: NA
D gene: NA
CDR3 DNA: TGTGCCAGCACCCTTTCGGCCACTAACTATGGCTACACCTTC
CDR3 protein: CASTLSATNYGYTF

V gene: TRBV5-4
J gene: TRBJ2-1
clone size: NA
D gene: NA
CDR3 DNA: TGTGCCAGCAGCCGGGGCGGCTACAATGAGCAGTTCTTC
CDR3 protein: CASSRGGYNEQFF

V gene: TRBV27
J gene: TRBJ2-7
clone size: NA
D gene: TRBD1
CDR3 DNA: TGTGCCAGCAGCGCAGGGGGCCTCTACGAGCAGTACTTC
CDR3 protein: CASSAGGLYEQYF

V gene: TRBV15
J gene: TRBJ1-1
clone size: NA
D gene: TRBD1
CDR3 DNA: TGTGCCACCAGCATCCAACCGGGGGTCGGGGACAGGCTGAACACTGAAGCTTTCTTT
CDR3 protein: CATSIQPGVGDRLNTEAFF

V gene: TRBV27
J gene: TRBJ2-7
clone size: NA
D gene: TRBD2
CDR3 DNA: TGTGCCAGCGCAAATCGAGGTAGCGGGACGTACGAGCAGTACTTC
CDR3 protein: CASANRGSGTYEQYF

V gene: TRBV19
J gene: TRBJ1-1
clone size: few
D gene: NA
CDR3 DNA: TGTGCCAGTAGTCTTGGGGGTTGGACTGAAGCTTTCTTT
CDR3 protein: CASSLGGWTEAFF

V gene: TRBV7-6
J gene: TRBJ1-1
clone size: NA
D gene: NA
CDR3 DNA: TGTGCCAGCAGCTTAGCTCTGGCAGGGGCCCAACTCTTGAACACTGAAGCTTTCTTT
CDR3 protein: CASSLALAGAQLLNTEAFF

V gene: TRBV7-9
J gene: TRBJ2-1
clone size: once
D gene: TRBD2
CDR3 DNA: TGTGCCAGCAGCCCCAGACTAGCGGGAGTGAGTGAGCAGTTCTTC
CDR3 protein: CASSPRLAGVSEQFF

V gene: TRBV7-9
J gene: TRBJ1-2
clone size: once
D gene: NA
CDR3 DNA: TGTGCCAGCAGCTTAGCGGTCGGGCTAGGTGGCTACACCTTC
CDR3 protein: CASSLAVGLGGYTF

V gene: TRBV28
J gene: TRBJ1-2
clone size: NA
D gene: NA
CDR3 DNA: TGTGCCAGCAGTCCACCCCCGGGACAAGAATCCTATGGCTACACCTTC
CDR3 protein: CASSPPPGQESYGYTF

V gene: TRBV13
J gene: TRBJ1-1
clone size: NA
D gene: TRBD1
CDR3 DNA: TGTGCCAGCAGCTCGGCCGGAAGGGACAGGCCAGGGGGGAGGCCTGAAGCTTTCTTT
CDR3 protein: CASSSAGRDRPGGRPEAFF

V gene: TRBV27
J gene: TRBJ2-7
clone size: NA
D gene: NA
CDR3 DNA: TGTGCCAGCAGTGGACAGACCGCCTACGAGCAGTACTTC
CDR3 protein: CASSGQTAYEQYF

V gene: TRBV28
J gene: TRBJ1-2
clone size: few
D gene: NA
CDR3 DNA: TGTGCCAGCAGTTTATTTGGATCCTACTATGGCTACACCTTC
CDR3 protein: CASSLFGSYYGYTF

V gene: TRBV5-6
J gene: TRBJ1-1
clone size: NA
D gene: NA
CDR3 DNA: TGTGCCAGCAGCATGAACAGGAGGAACACTGAAGCTTTCTTT
CDR3 protein: CASSMNRRNTEAFF

V gene: TRBV5-6
J gene: TRBJ2-5
clone size: NA
D gene: NA
CDR3 DNA: TGTGCCAGCAGCTTGGTACAAGAGACCCAGTACTTC
CDR3 protein: CASSLVQETQYF

V gene: TRBV10-3
J gene: TRBJ1-3
clone size: NA
D gene: TRBD1
CDR3 DNA: TGTGCCATGAGACAGGGTCTGGGGCTCTCTGGAAACACCATATATTTT
CDR3 protein: CAMRQGLGLSGNTIYF

V gene: TRBV19
J gene: TRBJ1-1
clone size: few
D gene: NA
CDR3 DNA: TGTGCCAGTATTATGGGGGCAGAAGCTTTCTTT
CDR3 protein: CASIMGAEAFF

V gene: TRBV5-1
J gene: TRBJ1-3
clone size: NA
D gene: TRBD1
CDR3 DNA: TGCGCCAGCAGCACCCAGGGGGCTGGAAACACCATATATTTT
CDR3 protein: CASSTQGAGNTIYF

V gene: TRBV10-3
J gene: TRBJ2-7
clone size: NA
D gene: NA
CDR3 DNA: TGTGCCATCAGCTGGACAGCCTCCTCCTACGAGCAGTACTTC
CDR3 protein: CAISWTASSYEQYF

V gene: TRBV5-4
J gene: TRBJ1-1
clone size: NA
D gene: NA
CDR3 DNA: TGTGCCAGCAGCTTTGGCACTGAAGCTTTCTTT
CDR3 protein: CASSFGTEAFF

V gene: TRBV7-9
J gene: TRBJ2-7
clone size: once
D gene: TRBD2
CDR3 DNA: TGTGCCAGCAGCCGAACATTGGGACTAGCGGCACCCTACGAGCAGTACTTC
CDR3 protein: CASSRTLGLAAPYEQYF

V gene: TRBV28
J gene: TRBJ2-1
clone size: NA
D gene: TRBD1
CDR3 DNA: TGTGCCAGCAGTTTAGGGGACAGTTCCTACAATGAGCAGTTCTTC
CDR3 protein: CASSLGDSSYNEQFF

V gene: TRBV25-1
J gene: TRBJ2-1
clone size: NA
D gene: TRBD1
CDR3 DNA: TGTGCCAGCAGTCCAGGGACAGGGGTGGAAGTCCCTGAGCAGTTCTTC
CDR3 protein: CASSPGTGVEVPEQFF

V gene: TRBV6-5
J gene: TRBJ1-3
clone size: NA
D gene: NA
CDR3 DNA: TGTGCCAGCAGTTACGCGGATAGCTCTGGAAACACCATATATTTT
CDR3 protein: CASSYADSSGNTIYF

V gene: TRBV7-9
J gene: TRBJ2-3
clone size: NA
D gene: NA
CDR3 DNA: TGTGCCAGCAGCCCTACCTACGGCCGCACAGATACGCAGTATTTT
CDR3 protein: CASSPTYGRTDTQYF

V gene: TRBV16
J gene: TRBJ1-5
clone size: NA
D gene: NA
CDR3 DNA: TGTGCCAGCAGCCAATCTGGGGGAAGCAATCAGCCCCAGCATTTT
CDR3 protein: CASSQSGGSNQPQHF